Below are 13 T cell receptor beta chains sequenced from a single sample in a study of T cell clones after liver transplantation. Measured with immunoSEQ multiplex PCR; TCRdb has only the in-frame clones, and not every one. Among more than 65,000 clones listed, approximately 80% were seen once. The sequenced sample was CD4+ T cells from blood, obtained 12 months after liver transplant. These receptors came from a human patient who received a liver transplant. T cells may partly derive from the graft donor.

CDR3 in DNA: TGTGCCAGCAGCCTACAGGGCGTGGATGGCTACACCTTC. This codes for CASSLQGVDGYTF. The gene calls are TRBV5-4 and TRBJ1-2; D is possibly TRBD1 (6 bases). The CDR3 has 13 residues. Deletions cut 4 bases from V and 6 bases from J, with 13 bases between. Germline values: CDR1 SGHNT, CDR2 YYREEE (reference sequence).

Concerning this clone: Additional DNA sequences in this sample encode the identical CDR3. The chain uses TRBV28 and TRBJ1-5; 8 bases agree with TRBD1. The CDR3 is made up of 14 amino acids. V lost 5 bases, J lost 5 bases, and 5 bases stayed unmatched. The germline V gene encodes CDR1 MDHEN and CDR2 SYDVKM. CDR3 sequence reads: CASSPGTGHQPQHF. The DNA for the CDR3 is TGTGCCAGCAGTCCCGGGACAGGCCATCAGCCCCAGCATTTT.

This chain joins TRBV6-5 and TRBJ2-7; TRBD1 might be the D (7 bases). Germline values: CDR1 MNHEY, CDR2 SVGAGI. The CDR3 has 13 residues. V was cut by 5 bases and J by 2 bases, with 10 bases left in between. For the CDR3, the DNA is TGTGCCAGCAGTCGCGGGACAGCCTACGAGCAGTACTTC. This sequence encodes CASSRGTAYEQYF.

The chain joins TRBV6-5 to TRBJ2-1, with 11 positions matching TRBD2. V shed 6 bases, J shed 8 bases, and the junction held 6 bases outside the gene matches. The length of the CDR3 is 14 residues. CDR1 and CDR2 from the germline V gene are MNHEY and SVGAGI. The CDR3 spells CASRPGTSGDEQFF. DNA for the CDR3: TGTGCCAGCAGGCCTGGGACTAGCGGAGATGAGCAGTTCTTC.

The CDR3 nucleotides are TGTGCCAGCAGCGGGGGACTGGGAAGCTACGAGCAGTACTTC. Translating it yields CASSGGLGSYEQYF. The chain links TRBV27 to TRBJ2-7; D may be TRBD2 (6 bases). With 6 bases removed from V and 3 bases from J, the gap between germline ends came to 15 bases. The CDR3 runs to 14 residues. Germline V gives CDR1 MNHEY, CDR2 SMNVEV (reference sequence).

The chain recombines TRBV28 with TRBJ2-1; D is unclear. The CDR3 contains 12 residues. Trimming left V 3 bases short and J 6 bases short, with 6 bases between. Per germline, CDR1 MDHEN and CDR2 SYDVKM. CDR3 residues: CASSFSPNEQFF. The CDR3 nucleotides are TGTGCCAGCAGTTTTTCACCCAATGAGCAGTTCTTC.

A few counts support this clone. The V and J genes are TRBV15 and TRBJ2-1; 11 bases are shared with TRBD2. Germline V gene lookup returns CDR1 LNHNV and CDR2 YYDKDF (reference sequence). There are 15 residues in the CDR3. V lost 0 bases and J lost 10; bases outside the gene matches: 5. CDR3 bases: TGTGCCACCAGCAGAGATGAACTAGCGGGAGACGAGCAGTTCTTC. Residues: CATSRDELAGDEQFF.

The CDR3 loop reads CASSLNGETQYF. Written as DNA, the CDR3 is TGTGCCAGCAGCCTAAACGGGGAGACCCAGTACTTC. The genes are TRBV6-1 and TRBJ2-5; D not resolved. This CDR3 spans 12 amino acids. CDR1 is MNHNS and CDR2 is SASEGT in the germline V gene. V was clipped by 6 bases and J by 5 bases, with 10 bases between them.

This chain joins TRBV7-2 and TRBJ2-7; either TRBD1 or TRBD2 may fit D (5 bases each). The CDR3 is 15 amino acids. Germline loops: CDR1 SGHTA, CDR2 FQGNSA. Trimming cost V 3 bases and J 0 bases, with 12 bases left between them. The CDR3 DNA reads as TGTGCCAGCAGCTTGGGGGTCCCGAGCTCCTACGAGCAGTACTTC. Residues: CASSLGVPSSYEQYF.

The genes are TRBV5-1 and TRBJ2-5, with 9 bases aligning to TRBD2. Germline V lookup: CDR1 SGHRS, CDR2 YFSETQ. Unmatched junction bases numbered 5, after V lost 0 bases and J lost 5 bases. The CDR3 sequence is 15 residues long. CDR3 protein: CASSLVASGAETQYF. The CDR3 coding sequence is TGCGCCAGCAGCTTGGTGGCTAGCGGGGCGGAGACCCAGTACTTC.

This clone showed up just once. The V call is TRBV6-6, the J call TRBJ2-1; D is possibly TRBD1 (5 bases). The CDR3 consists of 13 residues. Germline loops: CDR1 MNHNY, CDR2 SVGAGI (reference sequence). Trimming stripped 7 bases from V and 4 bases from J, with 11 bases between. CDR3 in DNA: TGTGCCAGCAACTACCCAGGGTACAATGAGCAGTTCTTC. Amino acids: CASNYPGYNEQFF.

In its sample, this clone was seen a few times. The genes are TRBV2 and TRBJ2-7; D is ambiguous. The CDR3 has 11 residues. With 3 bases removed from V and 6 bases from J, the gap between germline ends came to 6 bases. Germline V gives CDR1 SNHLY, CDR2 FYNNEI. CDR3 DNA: TGTGCCAGCAGTGAGGCAATCGAGCAGTACTTC. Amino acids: CASSEAIEQYF. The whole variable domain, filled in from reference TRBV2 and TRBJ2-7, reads EPEVTQTPSHQVTQMGQEVILRCVPISNHLYFYWYRQILGQKVEFLVSFYNNEISEKSEIFDDQFSVERPDGSNFTLKIRSTKLEDSAMYFCASSEAIEQYFGPGTRLTVT.

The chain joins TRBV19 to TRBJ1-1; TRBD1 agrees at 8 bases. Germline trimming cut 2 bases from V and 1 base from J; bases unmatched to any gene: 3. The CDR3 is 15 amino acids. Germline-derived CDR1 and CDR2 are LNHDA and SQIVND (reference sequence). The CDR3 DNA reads TGTGCCAGTAGTATAACGGACAGGGAGAACACTGAAGCTTTCTTT. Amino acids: CASSITDRENTEAFF.